What follows are 10 T cell receptor beta chains derived from one specimen sequenced in a study of blood T cell repertoires in COVID-19. This table comes from immunoSEQ multiplex PCR, and its TCRdb copy is limited to in-frame clones, with some not included. This table holds some 86,000 clones, approximately 90% found once. Sample: peripheral blood. The receptors stem from a human donor with active COVID-19. The donor label of this sample is uncertain.

The chain recombines TRBV11-3 with TRBJ2-7, with 7 bases aligning to TRBD1. After removal of 3 bases from V and 4 bases from J, the junction contained 9 bases not matched to a gene. In germline, CDR1 is SGHNT, CDR2 YENEEA. The CDR3 spans 15 residues. The CDR3 reads CASSLRTGKDYEQYF. The CDR3 region has the DNA TGTGCCAGCAGCTTGCGGACAGGAAAGGATTACGAGCAGTACTTC.

CDR3 in DNA: TGTGCCAGCAGTCCGACGACAGTGCAGCCCCAGCATTTT. Residues: CASSPTTVQPQHF. The chain joins TRBV27 to TRBJ1-5; D is perhaps TRBD1 (5 bases). V was shortened by 5 bases and J by 7 bases, with 12 bases between the two germline ends. Per germline, CDR1 MNHEY and CDR2 SMNVEV (reference sequence). This CDR3 is 13 amino acids long.

This chain connects TRBV6-5 to TRBJ1-6, with TRBD1 as a possible D gene (5 bases). The length of the CDR3 is 15 residues. Germline loops: CDR1 MNHEY, CDR2 SVGAGI. Trimming left V 4 bases short and J 6 bases short, with 13 bases between. CDR3 protein: CASSLRQLFNSPLHF. The CDR3 DNA reads as TGTGCCAGCAGTTTGCGACAGCTCTTTAATTCACCCCTCCACTTT.

This chain uses TRBV20-1 with TRBJ2-7, with 10 nucleotides matching TRBD1. CDR1 DFQATT and CDR2 SNEGSKA come from the germline V gene (reference sequence). Losses at the gene ends were 3 bases for V and 5 bases for J; bases not matched to a gene: 4. The length of the CDR3 is 13 residues. The CDR3 DNA is TGCAGTGCTAGTTGGACAGGGGGAAACGAGCAGTACTTC. Translating it yields CSASWTGGNEQYF.

The chain combines TRBV13 with TRBJ2-1, with 7 nucleotides matching TRBD1. Germline CDR1 reads PRHDT; CDR2 reads FYEKMQ (reference sequence). The CDR3 consists of 16 residues. The V and J ends lost 5 bases and 4 bases, in that order; junction bases with no gene match: 11. The chain's CDR3 is CASSPQTGPIYNEQFF. In DNA form, the CDR3 reads TGTGCCAGCAGCCCTCAGACAGGGCCCATTTACAATGAGCAGTTCTTC.

The chain recombines TRBV27 with TRBJ1-5; TRBD1 matches 7 bases. V shed 6 bases, J shed 4 bases, and the junction held 12 bases outside the gene matches. This CDR3 spans 16 amino acids. Germline CDR1 reads MNHEY; CDR2 reads SMNVEV (reference sequence). As DNA, the CDR3 is TGTGCCAGCAGCTTACTAGGGACAGCCCCTAATCAGCCCCAGCATTTT. It codes for CASSLLGTAPNQPQHF.

This chain connects TRBV5-4 to TRBJ1-6; 7 bases agree with TRBD1. Germline values: CDR1 SGHNT, CDR2 YYREEE (reference sequence). This CDR3 contains 15 residues. V shed 7 bases, J shed 7 bases, and the junction held 11 bases outside the gene matches. The CDR3 loop reads CASSNPGQPNSPLHF. The CDR3 DNA is TGTGCCAGCTCAAACCCGGGACAGCCAAATTCACCCCTCCACTTT.

The rearrangement joins TRBV5-1 to TRBJ1-1; 8 bases match TRBD1. Germline lookup yields CDR1 SGHRS and CDR2 YFSETQ. The CDR3 has 17 amino acids. Trimming took 3 bases from V and 7 from J; bases not matched to a gene: 17. CDR3 protein: CASSSLLDPGGAVEAFF. The CDR3, as DNA: TGCGCCAGCAGCTCGCTACTAGACCCAGGGGGCGCGGTTGAAGCTTTCTTT.

The chain combines TRBV9 with TRBJ2-1; 7 bases map to TRBD2. The CDR3 consists of 17 residues. V was clipped by 0 bases and J by 7 bases; unmatched bases: 13. Germline V CDR1 and CDR2: SGDLS, YYNGEE. CDR3 protein: CASSVDGPGGIVNEQFF. In DNA, the CDR3 is TGTGCCAGCAGCGTAGATGGGCCGGGGGGAATAGTAAATGAGCAGTTCTTC.

Points on this clone: A much more abundant neighbour one base away suggests this may be a read error. Other DNA sequences in the sample encode the same CDR3. This rearrangement joins TRBV11-3 to TRBJ2-3; D might be TRBD2 (5 bases). Germline CDR1 SGHNT, CDR2 YENEEA. CDR3 length: 16 amino acids. This CDR3 is CASSLGIGRTTDTQYF. Here the CDR3 DNA reads TGTGCTAGCAGCTTAGGGATAGGGAGAACGACAGATACGCAGTATTTT.